This TCR beta chain emerged from a study of shared T cell receptors in the human thymus. Produced via immunoSEQ multiplex PCR; TCRdb's table is partial and in-frame only. The table has over 650,000 clones, around 87% seen once. From germline, CDR1 is SEHNR and CDR2 FQNEAQ (reference sequence). Trimming cost V 5 bases and J 0 bases, with 13 bases left between them. The CDR3 runs to 15 residues. These sequences were also reported in another study, on human thymus T cells.

Material: thymocytes. The rearrangement uses TRBV7-9 and TRBJ1-1; D is perhaps TRBD1 (5 bases). The receptor's source is a boy younger than two with a congenital heart defect. The CDR3 here is CASSPTHRMNTEAFF. DNA for the CDR3: TGTGCCAGCAGCCCCACCCACAGGATGAACACTGAAGCTTTCTTT.